These 23 T cell receptor beta chains originate from one sample sequenced in a study of T cell changes during pregnancy in multiple sclerosis. The method was immunoSEQ multiplex PCR; TCRdb's version includes in-frame clones alone and lacks a portion of them. The repertoire includes about 38,000 clones, approximately 90% of them detected once, and under 7.5% sits in the top ten. The source was CD8+ T cells from peripheral blood mononuclear cells, collected in the third trimester of pregnancy. All receptors derive from a female donor with multiple sclerosis, enrolled in a pregnancy study.

The chain uses TRBV16 and TRBJ2-7, with TRBD1 matching 7 bases. Germline CDR1 KGHSY, CDR2 FQNENV. V gave up 2 bases and J gave up 0 bases; unmatched junction bases: 1. The CDR3 length is 14 residues. CDR3 nucleotide sequence: TGTGCCAGCAGCCAAGGGACAGTCTCCTACGAGCAGTACTTC. Protein: CASSQGTVSYEQYF.

The genes are TRBV6-5 and TRBJ2-2; 7 positions agree with TRBD1. The V segment lost 6 bases and the J segment 2 bases; nucleotides outside the gene matches: 6. CDR1 is MNHEY, CDR2 SVGAGI, per germline. The CDR3 spans 15 residues. CDR3 protein: CASSPGTENTGELFF. CDR3 bases: TGTGCCAGCAGCCCCGGGACAGAAAACACCGGGGAGCTGTTTTTT.

This chain uses TRBV10-3 with TRBJ1-2; D not certain. Germline-derived CDR1 and CDR2 are ENHRY and SYGVKD. Trimming pared 4 bases from V and 2 bases from J, leaving 5 bases between. This CDR3 contains 12 residues. The CDR3 reads CAISGPNYGYTF. The CDR3 nucleotides read TGTGCCATCAGTGGGCCGAACTATGGCTACACCTTC.

This clone appeared a single time. The chain couples TRBV6-6 to TRBJ1-1; 7 bases match TRBD1. The CDR3 extends over 15 amino acids. CDR1 and CDR2 (germline): MNHNY, SVGAGI (reference sequence). V shed 6 bases and J 5 bases; nucleotides not matched to a gene: 12. CDR3 nucleotides: TGTGCCAGCAGACGAGACAGGGTGTCGGGAACTGAAGCTTTCTTT. Translated: CASRRDRVSGTEAFF.

The chain employs TRBV2 and TRBJ2-2; 14 bases are shared with TRBD2. V lost 5 bases to trimming and J lost 4 bases; unmatched junction nucleotides: 18. The germline V gene encodes CDR1 SNHLY and CDR2 FYNNEI. The CDR3 covers 21 residues. The CDR3 coding sequence is TGTGCCAGCAGTCGGATTCCGGGACAGGGACTAGCGGGGGTTACCACCGGGGAGCTGTTTTTT. Translation gives CASSRIPGQGLAGVTTGELFF.

The gene calls are TRBV4-1 and TRBJ1-5, with 8 bases that match TRBD1. V lost 4 bases to trimming and J lost 2 bases; unmatched junction nucleotides: 7. The length of the CDR3 is 16 residues. Germline assignment: CDR1 MGHRA and CDR2 YSYEKL. For the CDR3, the DNA is TGCGCCAGCAGCCCCTATCGGACAGGGCGCAATCAGCCCCAGCATTTT. Translated, it gives CASSPYRTGRNQPQHF.

The chain couples TRBV4-2 to TRBJ1-3, with TRBD1 matching over 9 bases. This CDR3 region has 14 residues. J lost 2 bases, V lost 9 bases, and 5 bases had no gene match. Germline V gene sequence: CDR1 LGHNA, CDR2 YNFKEQ. The CDR3 loop reads CASKQGAPGNTIYF. CDR3 coding DNA: TGTGCCAGTAAACAGGGGGCGCCTGGAAACACCATATATTTT.

The CDR3 region has the DNA TGTGCCAGCAGCCCAGAGGGGGCGACCTTTTATGGCTACACCTTC. It encodes CASSPEGATFYGYTF. This rearrangement joins TRBV7-9 to TRBJ1-2, with 7 bases aligning to TRBD1. With 5 bases clipped from V and 5 bases from J, the junction kept 11 bases outside the gene matches. CDR1 and CDR2 from the germline V gene are SEHNR and FQNEAQ (reference sequence). CDR3 length: 15 residues. The complete variable domain, with remaining parts taken from reference TRBV7-9 and TRBJ1-2, reads DTGVSQNPRHKITKRGQNVTFRCDPISEHNRLYWYRQTLGQGPEFLTYFQNEAQLEKSRLLSDRFSAERPKGSFSTLEIQRTEQGDSAMYLCASSPEGATFYGYTFGSGTRLTVV.

The chain is built from TRBV5-1 and TRBJ1-2; 8 nucleotides align to TRBD1. The V segment lost 6 bases and the J segment 6 bases; nucleotides outside the gene matches: 7. Germline V lookup: CDR1 SGHRS, CDR2 YFSETQ. This CDR3 contains 13 residues. The CDR3 sequence: CASISDRADGYTF. In DNA form, the CDR3 reads TGCGCCAGCATCTCGGACAGGGCAGATGGCTACACCTTC.

This chain joins TRBV7-3 and TRBJ2-1; TRBD2 matches at 12 bases. V was pared by 6 bases and J by 5 bases, with 5 bases of the junction left unmatched. Germline CDR1 reads SGHTA; CDR2 reads FQGTGA. The CDR3 is 15 amino acids. The CDR3 bases are TGTGCCAGCAGTTACCTAGCGGGGGGGGACAATGAGCAGTTCTTC. This codes for CASSYLAGGDNEQFF.

The V call is TRBV6-4, the J call TRBJ2-3, with 8 bases that match TRBD2. The CDR3 loop spans 16 amino acids. Trimming removed 4 bases from V and 4 bases from J; junction bases left unmatched: 10. CDR1 and CDR2 (germline): MRHNA, SNTAGT. Here the CDR3 DNA reads TGTGCCAGCAGTGCATCGGGACTAGGGGGGGCAGATACGCAGTATTTT. Protein: CASSASGLGGADTQYF.

The CDR3 DNA reads TGTGCCAGCAGCCTAACACGGACTAGCGGGGGCCGGGGGCAGTTCTTC. Amino acids: CASSLTRTSGGRGQFF. The chain combines TRBV13 with TRBJ2-1; the match to TRBD2 covers 13 bases. CDR3 length equals 16 residues. Germline assignment: CDR1 PRHDT and CDR2 FYEKMQ (reference sequence). V gave up 5 bases and J gave up 12 bases; unmatched junction bases: 13.

The chain joins TRBV13 to TRBJ2-3, with 12 bases identical to TRBD1. Germline V gene lookup returns CDR1 PRHDT and CDR2 FYEKMQ (reference sequence). With V trimmed by 3 bases and J by 5 bases, 15 bases remained unmatched. CDR3 length: 19 amino acids. Here the CDR3 DNA reads TGTGCCAGCAGCTTCTTACCCAACTCCGGGACAGGGGGCAAAGATACGCAGTATTTT. This codes for CASSFLPNSGTGGKDTQYF.

The chain joins TRBV28 to TRBJ2-2; D is ambiguous. The V end lost 7 bases, the J end lost 1 base, and 4 bases lay between the germline ends. The CDR3 is 12 amino acids. Germline loops: CDR1 MDHEN, CDR2 SYDVKM. CDR3 loop: CASTWNTGELFF. DNA for the CDR3: TGTGCCAGCACCTGGAACACCGGGGAGCTGTTTTTT.

The chain recombines TRBV29-1 with TRBJ2-5, with D perhaps TRBD1 (5 bases). V was cut by 1 base and J by 2 bases, with 14 bases left in between. The CDR3 covers 15 residues. Germline V gives CDR1 SQVTM, CDR2 ANQGSEA. CDR3 protein: CSVEGRTTAQETQYF. CDR3 DNA sequence: TGCAGCGTTGAAGGGCGAACGACAGCTCAAGAGACCCAGTACTTC.

The rearrangement links TRBV19 to TRBJ1-2; the match to TRBD1 covers 9 bases. This CDR3 spans 15 amino acids. The germline V gene encodes CDR1 LNHDA and CDR2 SQIVND (reference sequence). With V trimmed by 6 bases and J by 8 bases, 13 bases remained unmatched. The CDR3 DNA reads TGTGCCAGTAGCCAGGGACAGGGTCTGCGTTGGGGCTACACCTTC. Protein sequence: CASSQGQGLRWGYTF.

Of note for this clone: Germline and junction disagree at one end, which may indicate a read error. This rearrangement joins TRBV5-1 to TRBJ2-5; unclear D gene. The germline V gene encodes CDR1 SGHRS and CDR2 YFSETQ. The CDR3 totals 11 residues. Here the CDR3 DNA reads TGCGTCAGCAGCTTGTATGAGACCCAGTACTTC. It yields the protein CVSSLYETQYF.

This clone has just a few counts. This specimen includes other DNA sequences encoding the same CDR3. This chain joins TRBV6-1 and TRBJ2-1, with TRBD2 matching 11 bases. The CDR3 consists of 15 residues. The V and J ends lost 2 bases and 3 bases, in that order; junction bases with no gene match: 0. Germline V lookup: CDR1 MNHNS, CDR2 SASEGT. The CDR3 region is CASSELAGGYNEQFF. CDR3 DNA: TGTGCCAGCAGTGAACTAGCGGGGGGCTACAATGAGCAGTTCTTC.

This clone was seen a handful of times. The genes are TRBV4-3 and TRBJ1-1; TRBD1 matches 9 bases. After removal of 0 bases from V and 4 bases from J, the junction contained 6 bases not matched to a gene. The CDR3 covers 16 residues. Germline CDR1 is LGHNA and CDR2 is YSLEER. The CDR3 spells CASSQDRGDRVTEAFF. The CDR3 nucleotides are TGCGCCAGCAGCCAAGATCGGGGGGACAGGGTCACTGAAGCTTTCTTT.

The chain is built from TRBV7-8 and TRBJ1-2; maybe TRBD1 (5 bases). Trimming pared 0 bases from V and 4 bases from J, leaving 9 bases between. Germline loops: CDR1 SGHVS, CDR2 FQNEAQ. The CDR3 is 14 amino acids. The CDR3 sequence is CASSLAQDPYGYTF. CDR3 DNA: TGTGCCAGCAGCTTAGCACAGGACCCCTATGGCTACACCTTC.

The V call is TRBV6-1, the J call TRBJ2-3; maybe TRBD2 (7 bases). CDR1 is MNHNS, CDR2 SASEGT, per germline. Trimming stripped 4 bases from V and 4 bases from J, with 15 bases between. The CDR3 is 15 amino acids. CDR3 residues: CASSGGGGRPDTQYF. CDR3 bases: TGTGCCAGCAGTGGTGGGGGGGGCCGCCCAGATACGCAGTATTTT.

The chain has TRBV29-1 and TRBJ1-2; D not certain. This CDR3 contains 13 residues. V was pared by 3 bases and J by 4 bases, with 12 bases between. Germline-derived CDR1 and CDR2 are SQVTM and ANQGSEA. The CDR3 sequence is CSVDGGRIYGYTF. CDR3 DNA sequence: TGCAGCGTTGATGGCGGCAGAATCTATGGCTACACCTTC. The full variable domain, its missing parts supplied by reference TRBV29-1 and TRBJ1-2, is SAVISQKPSRDICQRGTSLTIQCQVDSQVTMMFWYRQQPGQSLTLIATANQGSEATYESGFVIDKFPISRPNLTFSTLTVSNMSPEDSSIYLCSVDGGRIYGYTFGSGTRLTVV.

The J gene is TRBJ1-1, the V gene TRBV6-1, with a possible D match to TRBD1 (6 bases). Germline CDR1 MNHNS, CDR2 SASEGT. This CDR3 has 12 residues. Trimming took 5 bases from V and 8 from J, leaving 12 bases between them. The DNA of the CDR3 is TGTGCCAGCAGTTTAGGACAGAGAGAAGCTTTCTTT. Its protein product is CASSLGQREAFF.